A selection of T cell receptor beta chains follows, all from one sample in a study of long-term antiretroviral therapy in people with HIV. Sequencing was performed with immunoSEQ multiplex PCR; in TCRdb, only in-frame clones are kept and a portion is missing. This table has tens of thousands of clones, roughly 87% appearing once. The specimen comprised unsorted PBMCs, sampled 2 years after starting antiretroviral therapy. The receptor set was obtained from a man aged 45-65 years with HIV. Both conserved end residues are trimmed from each CDR3.

cdr3_aa v_call
ASSGQGTASYEQY TRBV6-1
ASSQAGNLNYGYT TRBV14
ASSDLRGAGELF TRBV6-1
ASSSRGRSTYEQY TRBV19
ASSSRISYEQY TRBV27
ASSNGGYGITNYGYT TRBV11-2
ASSLEGQGWGNTIY TRBV7-2
ASSPGVAGAGDEQY TRBV9
ASGRTGWRKDIQY TRBV6-5
ASSLTGGYNEQF TRBV5-1
ASRHRQLNTEAF TRBV14
ASSLLGYTGELF TRBV6-5
ASSLWAKTQY TRBV2
ASSLLRTGQNEKLF TRBV5-6
SADPSDTQY TRBV20-1
ASSGPGTGANQPQH TRBV25-1
ASSYSFASNYGYT TRBV6-5
ASSLYGFNQPQH TRBV7-2
ASSFPRWDLNYEQY TRBV7-8
ASSFQTSGGAGEQF TRBV7-3
ASSFLPLNTEAF TRBV5-8
ASSIENRLYEQY TRBV19
ASSINSGGGYGYT TRBV19
ASSLRQGSYEQY TRBV5-5
ASSSLGQGGYYGYT TRBV27
ASSALVSEQY TRBV25-1
ASSYSAQGLDYGYT TRBV6-5
ASTPAAGEQF TRBV10-2
ASSLLGGIRNEQY TRBV18
ASSKVPSIGGRTDTQY TRBV21-1
ASRRLDEQY TRBV6-5
ASSPRGNQPQH TRBV18
ASSGSSYEQY TRBV10-1
ASSEARGWEGGVSYEQY TRBV2
ASSIQRGGLNTEAF TRBV28
ATSREQAVSGYT TRBV15
ASSIDQWQGAYEQY TRBV19
ASSSRAREAF TRBV28
ASSPLAGSYNEQF TRBV27
ASSPKTGRTDTQY TRBV18
ASSPQGAKSSYEQY TRBV18
ASGVRQGQPQH TRBV6-6
ASRQPPAGANTEAF TRBV19
ASSLGRGPRAKNIQY TRBV7-9
ASSPVLDSYNEQF TRBV18
ASSPPGQGKHGYT TRBV18
ASSAGGSPNYGYT TRBV28
ASSQEEGQLYGYT TRBV4-3
ATSLPPSGQETQY TRBV15
ASSLKGTTSYEQY TRBV7-9
ASRNLTEAF TRBV28
ASPSGEQF TRBV6-7
ASSLGSIRANYGYT TRBV28
ASSLGQGSVEQY TRBV11-3
ASSHSTGTYGYT TRBV11-3